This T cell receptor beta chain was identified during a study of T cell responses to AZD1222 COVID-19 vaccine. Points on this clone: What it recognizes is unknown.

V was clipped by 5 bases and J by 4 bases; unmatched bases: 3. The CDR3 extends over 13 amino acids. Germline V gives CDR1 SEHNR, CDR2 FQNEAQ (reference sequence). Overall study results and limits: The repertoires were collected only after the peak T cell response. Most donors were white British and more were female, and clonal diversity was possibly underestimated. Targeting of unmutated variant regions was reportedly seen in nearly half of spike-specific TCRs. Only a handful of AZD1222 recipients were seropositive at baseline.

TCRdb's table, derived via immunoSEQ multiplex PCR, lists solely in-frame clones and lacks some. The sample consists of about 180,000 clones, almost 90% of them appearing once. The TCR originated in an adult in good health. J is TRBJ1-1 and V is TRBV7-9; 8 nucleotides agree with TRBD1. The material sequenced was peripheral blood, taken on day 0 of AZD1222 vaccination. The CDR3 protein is CASSQTGVTEAFF. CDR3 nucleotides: TGTGCCAGCAGCCAGACAGGGGTCACTGAAGCTTTCTTT.